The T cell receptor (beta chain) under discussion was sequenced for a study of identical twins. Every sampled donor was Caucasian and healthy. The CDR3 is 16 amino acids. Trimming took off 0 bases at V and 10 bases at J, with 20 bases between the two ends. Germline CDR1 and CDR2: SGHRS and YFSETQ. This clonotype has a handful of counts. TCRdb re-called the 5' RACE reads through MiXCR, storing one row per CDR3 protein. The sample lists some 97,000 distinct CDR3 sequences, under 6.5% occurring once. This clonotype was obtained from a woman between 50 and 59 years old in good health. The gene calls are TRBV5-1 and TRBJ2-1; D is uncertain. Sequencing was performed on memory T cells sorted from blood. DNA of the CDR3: TGCGCCAGCAGCTTGGAATCGTCCACTGGTACAATGGAGCAGTTCTTC. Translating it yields CASSLESSTGTMEQFF.